These 5 T cell receptor beta chains were all obtained from the same sample, sequenced in a study of shared clonotypes between healthy human individuals. CD45RO-negative, CCR7-selected cells formed the naive CD8 fraction, which excluded terminally differentiated effector memory CD45RA+ cells. Only in-frame clones appear in the TCRdb table, and some are missing; sequencing was by immunoSEQ multiplex PCR. The sample yields about 2.2 million clones, roughly 91% seen once. The source material was naive CD8+ T cells from PBMCs. These receptors were obtained from a man younger than 30 in good health. Some clones in this sample may be carry-over from other donors' samples.

This chain connects TRBV19 to TRBJ1-3; D not certain. V gave up 3 bases and J gave up 2 bases, with 5 bases separating them. Germline assignment: CDR1 LNHDA and CDR2 SQIVND (reference sequence). The CDR3 runs to 13 residues. The CDR3 spells CASSMKAGNTIYF. The CDR3 DNA follows: TGTGCCAGTAGTATGAAGGCTGGAAACACCATATATTTT.

This chain connects TRBV9 to TRBJ2-1, with D perhaps matching TRBD1 (6 bases). The germline V gene has CDR1 SGDLS and CDR2 YYNGEE. Trimming stripped 0 bases from V and 9 bases from J, with 13 bases between. The CDR3 has 14 residues. CDR3 protein: CASSVALGASEQFF. The DNA for the CDR3 is TGTGCCAGCAGCGTAGCCCTGGGGGCCAGTGAGCAGTTCTTC. The variable domain in full, completed from reference TRBV9 and TRBJ2-1, reads DSGVTQTPKHLITATGQRVTLRCSPRSGDLSVYWYQQSLDQGLQFLIQYYNGEERAKGNILERFSAQQFPDLHSELNLSSLELGDSALYFCASSVALGASEQFFGPGTRLTVL.

This chain joins TRBV7-2 and TRBJ2-7; 7 bases map to TRBD2. Germline values: CDR1 SGHTA, CDR2 FQGNSA. The CDR3 totals 14 residues. V was pared by 5 bases and J by 0 bases, with 4 bases of the junction left unmatched. CDR3 in DNA: TGTGCCAGCAGCCCCCGGGACTACTCCTACGAGCAGTACTTC. Its protein product is CASSPRDYSYEQYF.

The chain is built from TRBV10-3 and TRBJ1-6, with 9 bases lining up with TRBD1. The germline CDR1 and CDR2 sequences are ENHRY and SYGVKD. Unmatched junction bases numbered 1, after V lost 3 bases and J lost 7 bases. CDR3 length: 14 residues. CDR3 sequence (DNA): TGTGCCATCAGTGAAGGGACAGGGAATTCACCCCTCCACTTT. Translation: CAISEGTGNSPLHF.

This chain joins TRBV7-9 and TRBJ2-3; no firm D call. Germline CDR1 reads SEHNR; CDR2 reads FQNEAQ (reference sequence). Trimming removed 5 bases at V and 4 bases at J, with 10 bases between. The CDR3 sequence is 13 residues long. This CDR3 is CASSPTVADTQYF. CDR3 sequence (DNA): TGTGCCAGCAGCCCCACGGTTGCAGATACGCAGTATTTT. The complete variable domain, with remaining parts taken from reference TRBV7-9 and TRBJ2-3, reads DTGVSQNPRHKITKRGQNVTFRCDPISEHNRLYWYRQTLGQGPEFLTYFQNEAQLEKSRLLSDRFSAERPKGSFSTLEIQRTEQGDSAMYLCASSPTVADTQYFGPGTRLTVL.